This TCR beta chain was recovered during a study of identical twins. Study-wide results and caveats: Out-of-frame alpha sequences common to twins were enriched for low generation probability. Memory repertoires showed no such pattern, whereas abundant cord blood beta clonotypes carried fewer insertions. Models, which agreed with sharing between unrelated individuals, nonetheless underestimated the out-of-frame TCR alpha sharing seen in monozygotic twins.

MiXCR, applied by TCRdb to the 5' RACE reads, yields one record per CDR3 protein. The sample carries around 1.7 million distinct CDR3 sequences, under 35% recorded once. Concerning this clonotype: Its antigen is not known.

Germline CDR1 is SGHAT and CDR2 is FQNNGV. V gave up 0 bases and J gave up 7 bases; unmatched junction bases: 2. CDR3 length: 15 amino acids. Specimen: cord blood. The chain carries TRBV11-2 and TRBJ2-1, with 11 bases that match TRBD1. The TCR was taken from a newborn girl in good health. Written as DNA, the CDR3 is TGTGCCAGCAGCTTAGAGGACAGGGGGCGGAATGAGCAGTTCTTC. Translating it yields CASSLEDRGRNEQFF.